The next 27 T cell receptor beta chains were all read from a single sample in a study of T cell repertoires in aging, cancer and after chemotherapy. TRB rearrangements spanning V, D and J were amplified using mixed TRB-A/B primers. TCRdb processed the multiplex PCR reads anew with MiXCR; each CDR3 protein has one entry. The sample gives 9,500 to 11,000 distinct CDR3 sequences, less than 55% of which show up once; roughly 7.3% is in the top ten. The template was genomic DNA from peripheral blood, not RNA. The specimen was blood. Source of these receptors: a human donor in good health.

A few counts support this clonotype. For the CDR3, the DNA is TGTGCCAGCACCCCTCGACAGGGTCTACAAGAGACCCAGTACTTC. Protein sequence: CASTPRQGLQETQYF. The rearrangement joins TRBV27 to TRBJ2-5; 7 positions match TRBD1. Germline CDR1 is MNHEY and CDR2 is SMNVEV (reference sequence). This CDR3 comprises 15 residues. V lost 7 bases and J lost 2; bases outside the gene matches: 10.

This chain uses TRBV6-5 with TRBJ2-7, with D unclear. The CDR3 runs 14 residues. Trimming shortened V by 5 bases and J by 3 bases, and 14 bases separated the two germline ends. CDR1 is MNHEY, CDR2 SVGAGI, per germline. The CDR3 region is CASSASWIDYEQYF. The CDR3 DNA is TGTGCCAGCAGTGCCTCTTGGATCGACTACGAGCAGTACTTC.

This clonotype was detected a few times. J is TRBJ2-7 and V is TRBV6-5; 7 bases line up with TRBD1. The germline CDR1 and CDR2 sequences are MNHEY and SVGAGI. V shed 6 bases, J shed 3 bases, and the junction held 11 bases outside the gene matches. The CDR3 is made up of 15 amino acids. CDR3 nucleotide sequence: TGTGCCAGCAGAGACCAGGGGGTTTCAGGCTACGAGCAGTACTTC. It yields the protein CASRDQGVSGYEQYF.

In this sample, this clonotype turned up a few times. The chain joins TRBV6-5 to TRBJ2-5; D tentatively fits TRBD1 or TRBD2 (6 bases each). Germline loops: CDR1 MNHEY, CDR2 SVGAGI. V gave up 5 bases and J gave up 4 bases, with 17 bases separating them. The CDR3 covers 15 residues. In DNA, the CDR3 is TGTGCCAGCAGTCCCGGGGGCAGGGTGGGAGAGACCCAGTACTTC. Its protein is CASSPGGRVGETQYF.

In DNA form, the CDR3 reads TGTGCCAGTAGCAGGCCTGGCTCCTACGAGCAGTACTTC. It encodes CASSRPGSYEQYF. The chain links TRBV19 to TRBJ2-7, with D unclear. From germline, CDR1 is LNHDA and CDR2 SQIVND (reference sequence). The CDR3 loop spans 13 amino acids. The V end lost 6 bases, the J end lost 0 bases, and 9 bases lay between the germline ends.

The V and J genes are TRBV7-2 and TRBJ1-5, with D possibly being TRBD1 (5 bases). V lost 5 bases to trimming and J lost 6 bases, with 11 bases between them. The length of the CDR3 is 13 residues. Per germline, CDR1 SGHTA and CDR2 FQGNSA. The DNA of the CDR3 is TGTGCCAGCAGCCTAGGGGCAGGTCAGCCCCAGCATTTT. Translation: CASSLGAGQPQHF.

This clonotype appeared once. The chain joins TRBV7-2 to TRBJ1-6; unclear D gene. V lost 5 bases to trimming and J lost 0 bases, with 17 bases between them. The V gene's germline CDR1 is SGHTA and CDR2 FQGNSA. The length of the CDR3 is 18 residues. CDR3 in amino acids: CASSPRPEFSSYNSPLHF. CDR3 DNA: TGTGCCAGCAGCCCAAGACCGGAATTCAGCTCCTATAATTCACCCCTCCACTTT.

This chain uses TRBV28 with TRBJ2-3, with TRBD1 identical over 8 bases. V lost 7 bases and J lost 5; bases outside the gene matches: 8. Germline V gives CDR1 MDHEN, CDR2 SYDVKM. The CDR3 runs to 14 residues. For the CDR3, the DNA is TGTGCCAGCAAACCGGACAGGGCGGTAGATACGCAGTATTTT. This gives the protein CASKPDRAVDTQYF.

This clonotype has only one observation. V gene TRBV6-6 combines with J gene TRBJ2-5; maybe TRBD2 (6 bases). The length of the CDR3 is 19 residues. V was trimmed by 1 base and J by 2 bases, leaving 23 bases between them. CDR1 is MNHNY, CDR2 SVGAGI, per germline (reference sequence). In DNA form, the CDR3 reads TGTGCCAGCAGTTACTATGGCGGGGAAGACCGAGGACCTCAAGAGACCCAGTACTTC. Protein: CASSYYGGEDRGPQETQYF.

The chain joins TRBV6-1 to TRBJ1-5; 8 bases map to TRBD1. Unmatched junction bases numbered 5, after V lost 5 bases and J lost 5 bases. CDR3 length: 14 amino acids. Germline V gene sequence: CDR1 MNHNS, CDR2 SASEGT. The CDR3 coding sequence is TGTGCCAGCAGTCTACAGGGGGGGGATCAGCCCCAGCATTTT. Its translation is CASSLQGGDQPQHF.

A note on this clonotype: The CDR3 end shows no conserved phenylalanine or tryptophan, and so a read error is likely. The J gene is TRBJ1-6, the V gene TRBV29-1, with TRBD1 identical over 10 bases. The CDR3 is 14 amino acids. J was trimmed by 8 bases and V by 6 bases; bases with no gene match: 7. Germline V gene data show CDR1 as SQVTM and CDR2 as ANQGSEA. In nucleotides, the CDR3 is TGCAGCGTCCAAAGCGGGACAGGGGATTCACCCCTCCACCTT. This sequence encodes CSVQSGTGDSPLHL.

Remarks on this clonotype: A junction end diverges from the germline sequence, so it may reflect a read error. This chain uses TRBV6-6 with TRBJ2-7; D unclear. The DNA matches TRBJ2-5 better at its end, which makes the J call doubtful. CDR3 length: 15 amino acids. Looked up from germline, CDR1 is MNHNY and CDR2 is SVGAGI (reference sequence). This chain's CDR3 is CATSDPSGPGETQYF. DNA for the CDR3: TGTGCCACCAGTGACCCATCGGGCCCTGGAGAGACCCAGTACTTC.

The chain has TRBV28 and TRBJ2-3; no clear D. This CDR3 comprises 13 residues. CDR1 is MDHEN, CDR2 SYDVKM, per germline. Trimming took 3 bases from V and 4 from J, leaving 8 bases between them. This chain's CDR3 is CASSFSGADTQYF. The CDR3 DNA is TGTGCCAGCAGTTTTTCGGGTGCAGATACGCAGTATTTT.

V is TRBV27 and J is TRBJ2-2; 10 nucleotides align to TRBD2. This CDR3 has 14 amino acids. With V trimmed by 3 bases and J by 7 bases, 2 bases remained unmatched. Germline lookup yields CDR1 MNHEY and CDR2 SMNVEV (reference sequence). CDR3 bases: TGTGCCAGCAGTTTTAGCGGGAGGTTCGGGGAGCTGTTTTTT. Protein sequence: CASSFSGRFGELFF.

The chain carries TRBV12-3 or TRBV12-4 and TRBJ1-6; D remains unclear. This CDR3 is built from 14 residues. V shed 6 bases and J shed 7 bases, with 13 bases lying between them. As DNA, the CDR3 is TGTGCCAGCAGGTTCGGGCAGCAGAATTCACCCCTCCACTTT. This codes for CASRFGQQNSPLHF.

This sequence joins TRBV19 and TRBJ2-7; no reliable D call. CDR1 and CDR2 from the germline V gene are LNHDA and SQIVND (reference sequence). CDR3 size: 14 residues. V dropped 1 base and J dropped 0 bases, with 7 bases sitting between them. CDR3 sequence (DNA): TGTGCCAGTAGTATAGTGGCCGACTCCTACGAGCAGTACTTC. This sequence encodes CASSIVADSYEQYF.

This clonotype was counted only a few times. The chain joins TRBV2 to TRBJ2-7, with D unclear. CDR3 size: 13 residues. Trimming stripped 8 bases from V and 6 bases from J, with 17 bases between. Germline V lookup: CDR1 SNHLY, CDR2 FYNNEI. CDR3 nucleotides: TGTGCCAGCGCACAAGAAAGGGTTTCCGAGCAGTACTTC. Translating it yields CASAQERVSEQYF.

The V and J genes are TRBV6-2 or TRBV6-3 and TRBJ1-1; unclear D gene. V was pared by 0 bases and J by 0 bases, with 5 bases between. The CDR3 runs 14 residues. The germline V gene has CDR1 MNHEY and CDR2 SVGEGT. The CDR3 DNA sequence: TGTGCCAGCAGTTACTCGATGCTGAACACTGAAGCTTTCTTT. Protein sequence: CASSYSMLNTEAFF.

The chain has TRBV28 and TRBJ2-3, with TRBD1 as a possible D gene (6 bases). CDR1 MDHEN and CDR2 SYDVKM come from the germline V gene. This CDR3 contains 14 residues. Trimming took 5 bases from V and 2 from J, leaving 11 bases between them. The CDR3 sequence is CASSPRTVTDTQYF. CDR3 DNA: TGTGCCAGCAGTCCCCGGACAGTCACAGATACGCAGTATTTT.

The genes are TRBV6-5 and TRBJ2-5, with D tentatively TRBD1 (6 bases). This CDR3 has 14 amino acids. CDR1 is MNHEY and CDR2 is SVGAGI in the germline V gene. V dropped 6 bases and J dropped 2 bases, with 13 bases sitting between them. CDR3 nucleotide sequence: TGTGCCAGCAGCCTAACAGGGACGCAAGAGACCCAGTACTTC. Amino acids: CASSLTGTQETQYF.

The sample holds a few counts of this clonotype. This chain uses TRBV20-1 with TRBJ2-7; tentative D call: TRBD1 (6 bases). V lost 4 bases and J lost 5, with 12 bases in between. The CDR3 contains 12 residues. The germline V gene encodes CDR1 DFQATT and CDR2 SNEGSKA (reference sequence). The CDR3 coding sequence is TGCAGTGCTAAAACAGGGCGCGACGAGCAGTACTTC. Protein sequence: CSAKTGRDEQYF.

The rearrangement uses TRBV5-4 and TRBJ1-3; TRBD1 might be the D (6 bases). CDR1 is SGHNT and CDR2 is YYREEE in the germline V gene (reference sequence). The CDR3 contains 16 residues. Trimming removed 0 bases from V and 2 bases from J, with 12 bases in between. CDR3 amino acids: CASSLGPRGAGNTIYF. DNA of the CDR3: TGTGCCAGCAGCTTGGGTCCCAGGGGCGCTGGAAACACCATATATTTT.

The rearrangement links TRBV6-2 or TRBV6-3 to TRBJ2-3; 11 nucleotides match TRBD2. J was trimmed by 0 bases and V by 2 bases; bases with no gene match: 4. The germline gives CDR1 MNHEY, CDR2 SVGEGT. The CDR3 spans 17 residues. The CDR3 here is CASSYGRLAGSTDTQYF. The CDR3 region has the DNA TGTGCCAGCAGTTACGGGCGACTAGCGGGAAGCACAGATACGCAGTATTTT.

The V and J genes are TRBV11-2 and TRBJ2-3, with D perhaps TRBD1 (6 bases). CDR3 length: 17 amino acids. The germline V gene has CDR1 SGHAT and CDR2 FQNNGV. With 4 bases removed from V and 0 bases from J, the gap between germline ends came to 17 bases. CDR3 residues: CASSSPTGTFSTDTQYF. In DNA form, the CDR3 reads TGTGCCAGCAGCTCGCCGACAGGAACATTCAGCACAGATACGCAGTATTTT.

The chain uses TRBV7-2 and TRBJ2-5; D could derive from TRBD1 or TRBD2 (5 bases each). V lost 1 base and J lost 11, with 17 bases in between. CDR3 length: 14 amino acids. The germline gives CDR1 SGHTA, CDR2 FQGNSA. DNA of the CDR3: TGTGCCAGCAGCTTAGACAATTACCGGGACCGTCAGTACTTC. Its translation: CASSLDNYRDRQYF.

There are a few counts of this clonotype. J is TRBJ2-3 and V is TRBV5-1, with D unclear. The CDR3 covers 16 residues. The V gene's germline CDR1 is SGHRS and CDR2 YFSETQ. The V gene lost 1 base and the J gene lost 0 bases, with 12 bases spanning the gap. For the CDR3, the DNA is TGCGCCAGCAGCTTGTTGCAGAAATCTAGCACAGATACGCAGTATTTT. This sequence encodes CASSLLQKSSTDTQYF.

The rearrangement links TRBV6-5 to TRBJ1-4; perhaps TRBD1 as D (5 bases). CDR1 is MNHEY, CDR2 SVGAGI, per germline. CDR3 length: 18 residues. V was trimmed by 0 bases and J by 0 bases, leaving 14 bases between them. The CDR3 bases are TGTGCCAGCAGTTACTCTATGGGGACGGGTGCAACTAATGAAAAACTGTTTTTT. Amino acid sequence: CASSYSMGTGATNEKLFF.